Shown below are 22 T cell receptor beta chains from a single sample sequenced in a study of T-cell reconstitution after alpha-beta-depleted transplantation in children. Unique molecular identifiers were used to barcode this TCRbeta library. A single record per CDR3 protein comes from TCRdb applying MiXCR to the PCR reads. The repertoire consists of 480,000 or so distinct CDR3 sequences, with 10% occurring once and the leading ten covering just over 2%. The sample consisted of PBMCs, taken before TCRalphabeta/CD19-depleted stem cell transplant. These receptors came from a child between 2 and 9 years old with inherited bone marrow failure, due to receive a stem cell transplant.

Only a few counts were recorded for this clonotype. This rearrangement joins TRBV10-1 to TRBJ2-1; 8 positions agree with TRBD2. This CDR3 region has 15 residues. Germline V gene lookup returns CDR1 WNHNN and CDR2 SYGVQD (reference sequence). V gave up 3 bases and J gave up 7 bases; unmatched junction bases: 8. CDR3 sequence (DNA): TGCGCCAGCAGTGAATCTAGCGGGCTAACGAATGAGCAGTTCTTC. Protein sequence: CASSESSGLTNEQFF.

This clonotype was recorded many times. J is TRBJ2-1 and V is TRBV20-1; D is uncertain. Germline-derived CDR1 and CDR2 are DFQATT and SNEGSKA (reference sequence). The CDR3 spans 15 residues. With 3 bases removed from V and 4 bases from J, the gap between germline ends came to 16 bases. This chain's CDR3 is CSASEARQAYNEQFF. Here the CDR3 DNA reads TGCAGTGCTAGTGAGGCGAGACAAGCTTACAATGAGCAGTTCTTC.

The V and J genes are TRBV24-1 and TRBJ2-1; 8 bases are a match to TRBD1. Germline CDR1 reads KGHDR; CDR2 reads SFDVKD. V shed 9 bases and J 6 bases; nucleotides not matched to a gene: 3. The CDR3 runs to 12 residues. The CDR3 bases are TGTGCCACCGGGACAGGACTCAATGAGCAGTTCTTC. Amino acids: CATGTGLNEQFF.

This clonotype occurred many times. The chain couples TRBV4-3 to TRBJ2-7, with TRBD2 as a possible D gene (5 bases). Trimming took off 1 base at V and 5 bases at J, with 9 bases between the two ends. Germline V gene lookup returns CDR1 LGHNA and CDR2 YSLEER. This CDR3 spans 13 amino acids. The DNA of the CDR3 is TGCGCCAGCAGCCAAGCGCCCGGGAACGAGCAGTACTTC. Translation: CASSQAPGNEQYF.

In this sample, this clonotype turned up many times. The chain recombines TRBV5-5 with TRBJ2-7; perhaps TRBD2 as D (6 bases). Trimming shortened V by 3 bases and J by 3 bases, and 13 bases separated the two germline ends. The V gene's germline CDR1 is SGHKS and CDR2 YYEKEE (reference sequence). The CDR3 consists of 14 residues. The DNA for the CDR3 is TGTGCCAGCAGCTGGGGACTCTGGAGCTACGAGCAGTACTTC. It translates to CASSWGLWSYEQYF.

This clonotype has ten or more counts. Germline is not matched at one junction end, which may reflect a read error. This chain joins TRBV5-1 and TRBJ2-3; 7 nucleotides align to TRBD2. Germline CDR1 and CDR2: SGHRS and YFSETQ. This CDR3 spans 12 amino acids. CDR3 DNA: TGTGCCAGCAGCGGGGGCACAGATACGCAGTATTTT. It encodes CASSGGTDTQYF. Supplemented by reference TRBV5-1 and TRBJ2-3, the full variable domain reads KAGVTQTPRYLIKTRGQQVTLSCSPISGHRSVSWYQQTPGQGLQFLFEYFSETQRNKGNFPGRFSGRQFSNSRSEMNVSTLELGDSALYLCASSGGTDTQYFGPGTRLTVL.

This clonotype was seen repeatedly, ten times or more. The chain combines TRBV5-1 with TRBJ1-2; D is undetermined. The CDR3 loop spans 14 amino acids. V gave up 0 bases and J gave up 0 bases, with 6 bases separating them. Per germline, CDR1 SGHRS and CDR2 YFSETQ. This chain's CDR3 is CASSLDVPNYGYTF. CDR3 DNA sequence: TGCGCCAGCAGCTTGGATGTTCCTAACTATGGCTACACCTTC.

To note about this clonotype: A much larger clone lies a single base off, so this may be a read error. V and J are TRBV27 and TRBJ2-1, with 7 bases matching TRBD2. V trimming: 3 bases; J trimming: 6 bases; junction bases outside the gene matches: 11. CDR3 length: 16 residues. Germline lookup yields CDR1 MNHEY and CDR2 SMNVEV (reference sequence). The CDR3 DNA follows: TGTGCCAGCAGTTTTCTCCTAGTGGGAGGGACCAATGAGCAGTTCTTC. Encoded protein: CASSFLLVGGTNEQFF.

This sequence joins TRBV7-2 and TRBJ2-1; the match to TRBD2 covers 11 bases. CDR3 length: 15 amino acids. Per the germline V gene, CDR1 is SGHTA and CDR2 is FQGNSA. The ends lost 6 bases at V and 10 bases at J; junction bases unmatched: 11. In nucleotides, the CDR3 is TGTGCCAGCAGTCGTAGCGGGAGGGCATCTCTCGAGCAGTTCTTC. It translates to CASSRSGRASLEQFF.

The sample holds many counts of this clonotype. The chain is built from TRBV7-9 and TRBJ2-1, with D unclear. Germline-derived CDR1 and CDR2 are SEHNR and FQNEAQ (reference sequence). Trimming cost V 3 bases and J 0 bases, with 9 bases left between them. The CDR3 spans 15 residues. CDR3 in DNA: TGTGCCAGCAGCTTGATGGGCAGCTCCTACAATGAGCAGTTCTTC. Translated: CASSLMGSSYNEQFF.

In this sample, this clonotype turned up many times. The CDR3 is CASSFGPLAYEQYF. The CDR3 DNA reads as TGTGCCAGCAGTTTTGGTCCCCTCGCCTACGAGCAGTACTTC. The rearrangement joins TRBV27 to TRBJ2-7, with D hard to call. Germline V gene data show CDR1 as MNHEY and CDR2 as SMNVEV (reference sequence). CDR3 length: 14 residues. The ends were cut back, 3 bases at V and 2 bases at J, with 11 bases in the middle.

This clonotype was counted many times. This chain uses TRBV11-2 with TRBJ2-7; possibly TRBD2 for D (6 bases). The germline CDR1 and CDR2 sequences are SGHAT and FQNNGV. Deletions cut 2 bases from V and 2 bases from J, with 10 bases between. This CDR3 has 14 amino acids. CDR3 amino acids: CASSLPGLPYEQYF. CDR3 sequence (DNA): TGTGCCAGCAGCTTACCGGGACTCCCCTACGAGCAGTACTTC.

This clonotype was seen at least ten times. This chain uses TRBV29-1 with TRBJ1-1; TRBD1 might be the D (6 bases). V lost 5 bases and J lost 0, with 10 bases in between. In germline, CDR1 is SQVTM, CDR2 ANQGSEA. The CDR3 is made up of 13 amino acids. CDR3 DNA: TGCAGCGTTCGCGGACAGCTGAACACTGAAGCTTTCTTT. It is translated as CSVRGQLNTEAFF.

This clonotype was seen many times. The rearrangement links TRBV20-1 to TRBJ2-3; D possibly corresponds to TRBD2 (6 bases). CDR1 and CDR2 from the germline V gene are DFQATT and SNEGSKA (reference sequence). The CDR3 is made up of 15 amino acids. Trimming shortened V by 1 base and J by 3 bases, and 14 bases separated the two germline ends. DNA for the CDR3: TGCAGTGCTAGAGTCTCGGGAGTCGGGACAGATACGCAGTATTTT. The encoded protein is CSARVSGVGTDTQYF.

This clonotype was observed a few times. V usage is TRBV18 and J usage is TRBJ2-3; no definite D call. Trimming stripped 8 bases from V and 1 base from J, with 10 bases between. This CDR3 is built from 13 residues. Per the germline V gene, CDR1 is KGHSH and CDR2 is LQKENI. CDR3 sequence: CASLPRGTDTQYF. CDR3 DNA sequence: TGTGCCAGCCTCCCCCGGGGCACAGATACGCAGTATTTT.

The sample holds many counts of this clonotype. The J gene is TRBJ2-2, the V gene TRBV4-3; the D call may be TRBD1 or TRBD2 (5 bases each). This CDR3 is built from 15 residues. Per germline, CDR1 LGHNA and CDR2 YSLEER. Between the trimmed V and J ends, which lost 0 bases and 6 bases, there was a span of 11 bases. The CDR3 here is CASSQDWGGSGELFF. In nucleotides, the CDR3 is TGCGCCAGCAGCCAAGATTGGGGCGGGTCCGGGGAGCTGTTTTTT.

As for this clonotype: This may arise from a read error, as a much more abundant clone is one base away. The chain combines TRBV7-8 with TRBJ2-5, with 8 bases matching TRBD2. The CDR3 sequence is 15 residues long. The germline V gene has CDR1 SGHVS and CDR2 FQNEAQ. With 1 base clipped from V and 3 bases from J, the junction kept 4 bases outside the gene matches. Written as DNA, the CDR3 is TGTGCCAGCAGCTTAGTACTAGCGGATGAAGAGACCCAGTACTTC. Translated, it gives CASSLVLADEETQYF.

The chain recombines TRBV4-1 with TRBJ2-3; 8 bases are shared with TRBD2. This CDR3 is 18 amino acids long. Losses at the gene ends were 1 base for V and 1 base for J; bases not matched to a gene: 10. Germline CDR1 reads MGHRA; CDR2 reads YSYEKL. CDR3 nucleotide sequence: TGCGCCAGCAGCCAAGTAGTCGGGAGGGCCGTCGGCACAGATACGCAGTATTTT. Encoded protein: CASSQVVGRAVGTDTQYF.

This clonotype has ten or more counts. V gene TRBV6-1 combines with J gene TRBJ2-7; D is uncertain. The CDR3 contains 13 residues. CDR1 is MNHNS and CDR2 is SASEGT in the germline V gene. V was trimmed by 4 bases and J by 2 bases, leaving 9 bases between them. The CDR3 DNA sequence: TGTGCCAGCAGTGCCAGTTACGCCTACGAGCAGTACTTC. It translates to CASSASYAYEQYF.

This clonotype was recorded at least ten times. CDR3 bases: TGTGCCAGCAGCCCTTCAACGGGGGGCGACTATGGCTACACCTTC. Translated, it gives CASSPSTGGDYGYTF. The genes are TRBV4-2 and TRBJ1-2, with D possibly being TRBD1 (6 bases). CDR1 is LGHNA and CDR2 is YNFKEQ in the germline V gene. This CDR3 contains 15 residues. The V and J ends lost 4 bases and 3 bases respectively, with 15 bases between them.

This clonotype has at least ten counts. The genes are TRBV6-5 and TRBJ1-2; 9 bases are shared with TRBD1. The germline V gene has CDR1 MNHEY and CDR2 SVGAGI. This CDR3 contains 14 residues. V lost 7 bases to trimming and J lost 4 bases; unmatched junction nucleotides: 7. Written as DNA, the CDR3 is TGTGCCAGCACCTACGGGACAGGGATCTATGGCTACACCTTC. Protein product: CASTYGTGIYGYTF.

There are many counts of this clonotype. V gene TRBV29-1 combines with J gene TRBJ2-3; 9 bases map to TRBD1. Germline assignment: CDR1 SQVTM and CDR2 ANQGSEA. Trimming removed 7 bases from V and 3 bases from J; junction bases left unmatched: 11. The CDR3 has 15 residues. CDR3 protein: CSADRSGTGTDTQYF. In nucleotides, the CDR3 is TGCAGCGCCGACCGTTCCGGGACAGGGACAGATACGCAGTATTTT.